A selection of T cell receptor beta chains follows, all from one sample in a study of cytomegalovirus exposure and HLA in healthy donors. Sequenced by immunoSEQ multiplex PCR; TCRdb stores in-frame clones only, minus some. The sample holds about 160,000 clones, 80% seen once. Material: PBMCs. The receptors were sampled from a man between 25 and 39 years old in good health and CMV-seronegative. The CDR3 runs from the conserved cysteine through the conserved F or W. Fields, in order: V gene, J gene, clone size, D gene, CDR3 protein, CDR3 DNA. D genes are given only for firm matches. Not every row has a clone size; where given, it reads once, few, many or a size class.

V: TRBV29-1
J: TRBJ1-2
size: few
D: TRBD1
CDR3: CSVGQGGGYTF
DNA: TGCAGCGTGGGGCAGGGGGGCGGCTACACCTTC

V: TRBV7-2
J: TRBJ2-7
size: NA
D: NA
CDR3: CASRLTGFDEQYF
DNA: TGTGCCAGCAGGTTAACAGGGTTCGACGAGCAGTACTTC

V: TRBV2
J: TRBJ1-6
size: NA
D: NA
CDR3: CASTDSVPSPLHF
DNA: TGTGCCAGCACTGACAGCGTACCTTCACCCCTCCACTTT

V: TRBV7-8
J: TRBJ1-5
size: once
D: NA
CDR3: CASSLEAAAQHF
DNA: TGTGCCAGCAGCTTAGAAGCCGCGGCCCAGCATTTT

V: TRBV28
J: TRBJ2-7
size: NA
D: TRBD2
CDR3: CASSPRSGSAYEQYF
DNA: TGTGCCAGCAGTCCCCGTAGCGGGTCCGCCTACGAGCAGTACTTC

V: TRBV18
J: TRBJ1-5
size: NA
D: TRBD1
CDR3: CASSWGTGGDQPQHF
DNA: TGTGCCAGCTCCTGGGGGACAGGGGGCGATCAGCCCCAGCATTTT

V: TRBV6-5
J: TRBJ2-7
size: few
D: NA
CDR3: CASSYSGTPGYEQYF
DNA: TGTGCCAGCAGTTACTCAGGGACACCTGGCTACGAGCAGTACTTC

V: TRBV27
J: TRBJ2-5
size: NA
D: TRBD1
CDR3: CASSPQGQGAQETQYF
DNA: TGTGCCAGCAGTCCCCAGGGACAGGGAGCTCAAGAGACCCAGTACTTC

V: TRBV2
J: TRBJ2-1
size: NA
D: NA
CDR3: CASSYRDTYNEQFF
DNA: TGTGCCAGCAGTTACCGGGACACTTACAATGAGCAGTTCTTC

V: TRBV7-9
J: TRBJ2-7
size: NA
D: NA
CDR3: CASEAEQGLYEQYF
DNA: TGTGCCAGCGAAGCGGAACAGGGCCTCTACGAGCAGTACTTC

V: TRBV7-9
J: TRBJ1-4
size: NA
D: NA
CDR3: CASSDRRGGDEKLFF
DNA: TGTGCCAGCAGCGATCGTCGGGGGGGGGATGAAAAACTGTTTTTT

V: TRBV7-9
J: TRBJ1-5
size: NA
D: NA
CDR3: CASSPEQNNQPQHF
DNA: TGTGCCAGCAGCCCTGAACAGAACAATCAGCCCCAGCATTTT

V: TRBV7-7
J: TRBJ2-2
size: NA
D: NA
CDR3: CASSPTFDSNTGELFF
DNA: TGTGCCAGCAGCCCTACTTTTGATTCTAACACCGGGGAGCTGTTTTTT

V: TRBV18
J: TRBJ2-5
size: NA
D: NA
CDR3: CASSPGRASAQETQYF
DNA: TGTGCCAGCTCACCAGGACGGGCTAGCGCCCAAGAGACCCAGTACTTC

V: TRBV10-3
J: TRBJ1-1
size: NA
D: NA
CDR3: CASVWQGMNTEAFF
DNA: TGTGCCAGCGTCTGGCAGGGGATGAACACTGAAGCTTTCTTT

V: TRBV28
J: TRBJ2-7
size: few
D: NA
CDR3: CASYSRGLNEQYF
DNA: TGTGCCAGCTACAGTAGGGGACTTAACGAGCAGTACTTC

V: TRBV9
J: TRBJ2-1
size: NA
D: TRBD2
CDR3: CASSLQGLAGEQFF
DNA: TGTGCCAGCAGCCTCCAGGGTCTAGCGGGTGAGCAGTTCTTC

V: TRBV7-9
J: TRBJ2-2
size: NA
D: NA
CDR3: CASSTLAFSGELFF
DNA: TGTGCCAGCAGCACCCTAGCGTTTTCCGGGGAGCTGTTTTTT

V: TRBV15
J: TRBJ2-5
size: NA
D: NA
CDR3: CATSVGGETQYF
DNA: TGTGCCACCAGCGTGGGGGGAGAGACCCAGTACTTC

V: TRBV6-6
J: TRBJ1-6
size: NA
D: NA
CDR3: CASSYSTGLNNSPLHF
DNA: TGTGCCAGCAGTTACTCGACGGGACTCAATAATTCACCCCTCCACTTT

V: TRBV6-4
J: TRBJ2-1
size: NA
D: TRBD2
CDR3: CASSEGEGNEQFF
DNA: TGTGCCAGCAGTGAAGGGGAGGGGAATGAGCAGTTCTTC

V: TRBV19
J: TRBJ1-6
size: few
D: TRBD1
CDR3: CASSAPQGSVSPLHF
DNA: TGTGCCAGTAGTGCCCCACAGGGGTCGGTTTCACCCCTCCACTTT

V: TRBV6-5
J: TRBJ2-1
size: NA
D: NA
CDR3: CASGRVWNEQFF
DNA: TGTGCCAGCGGCAGGGTGTGGAATGAGCAGTTCTTC

V: TRBV7-9
J: TRBJ1-3
size: NA
D: TRBD1
CDR3: CSSSLWTGNLGGNTIYF
DNA: TGTTCCAGCAGCTTATGGACAGGGAACTTAGGTGGAAACACCATATATTTT

V: TRBV30
J: TRBJ1-4
size: NA
D: NA
CDR3: CAWSVRRSNEKLFF
DNA: TGTGCCTGGAGTGTTCGCAGGTCTAATGAAAAACTGTTTTTT

V: TRBV5-1
J: TRBJ2-3
size: NA
D: TRBD2
CDR3: CASSPSGTNTDTQYF
DNA: TGCGCCAGCAGCCCCTCCGGGACTAACACAGATACGCAGTATTTT

V: TRBV11-3
J: TRBJ2-5
size: NA
D: TRBD2
CDR3: CASSLNGRETQYF
DNA: TGTGCCAGCAGCTTAAACGGGAGGGAGACCCAGTACTTC

V: TRBV27
J: TRBJ2-7
size: NA
D: TRBD2
CDR3: CASSLDGRASHEQYF
DNA: TGTGCCAGCAGTTTAGATGGGAGGGCCTCCCACGAGCAGTACTTC

V: TRBV7-3
J: TRBJ2-2
size: NA
D: TRBD2
CDR3: CASSPRTSGRDTGELFF
DNA: TGTGCCAGCAGCCCCAGGACTAGCGGGAGGGATACCGGGGAGCTGTTTTTT

V: TRBV5-1
J: TRBJ2-3
size: NA
D: TRBD2
CDR3: CASSLANGRLAGVRDTQYF
DNA: TGCGCCAGCAGCTTGGCCAACGGGAGGCTAGCGGGAGTTAGGGATACGCAGTATTTT

V: TRBV30
J: TRBJ2-7
size: NA
D: TRBD1
CDR3: CAWTSFPTGGSYEQYF
DNA: TGTGCCTGGACCTCCTTTCCAACAGGGGGCTCCTACGAGCAGTACTTC